The 6 T cell receptor beta chains listed next were all sequenced from one sample in a study of cytomegalovirus exposure and HLA in healthy donors. Both 60 Vbeta primers and 13 Jbeta primers went into the PCR. Profiling relied on immunoSEQ multiplex PCR, and the TCRdb table lists in-frame clones only, not all of them. The sample includes about 140,000 clones, around 80% seen only once; the top ten take 8.8%. Sample: PBMCs. Receptors were obtained from a woman aged 50 to 65 in good health and CMV-seropositive.

This chain joins TRBV6-6 and TRBJ2-7, with D maybe TRBD1 (5 bases). Trimming took off 0 bases at V and 3 bases at J, with 6 bases between the two ends. CDR1 MNHNY and CDR2 SVGAGI come from the germline V gene (reference sequence). There are 13 residues in the CDR3. For the CDR3, the DNA is TGTGCCAGCAGTTACTCAGGGGTCTACGAGCAGTACTTC. This encodes CASSYSGVYEQYF.

The chain employs TRBV7-9 and TRBJ1-5, with 8 bases fitting TRBD1. Trimming removed 5 bases from V and 1 base from J; junction bases left unmatched: 1. This CDR3 has 14 amino acids. CDR1 is SEHNR and CDR2 is FQNEAQ in the germline V gene (reference sequence). The CDR3 loop reads CASSRTGSNQPQHF. The CDR3, as DNA: TGTGCCAGCAGCCGGACAGGGAGCAATCAGCCCCAGCATTTT.

DNA for the CDR3: TGTGCCAGCAGTGACCAGGGTTGGACCGGGGAGCTGTTTTTT. Amino acid sequence: CASSDQGWTGELFF. V and J are TRBV25-1 and TRBJ2-2; D is possibly TRBD1 (5 bases). The germline CDR1 and CDR2 sequences are MGHDK and SYGVNS. Deletions cut 3 bases from V and 5 bases from J, with 10 bases between. The CDR3 sequence is 14 residues long.

The chain recombines TRBV7-3 with TRBJ2-3; the match to TRBD2 covers 9 bases. The CDR3 has 16 amino acids. From germline, CDR1 is SGHTA and CDR2 FQGTGA. The J segment lost 0 bases and the V segment lost 5 bases, leaving 6 bases of the junction unmatched. The CDR3 nucleotides are TGTGCCAGCAGCAAACTAGCGGGTATTAGCACAGATACGCAGTATTTT. It codes for CASSKLAGISTDTQYF.

This chain joins TRBV4-3 and TRBJ2-5, with D possibly being TRBD2 (5 bases). This CDR3 is 15 amino acids long. CDR1 and CDR2 from the germline V gene are LGHNA and YSLEER. V gave up 5 bases and J gave up 4 bases, with 17 bases separating them. The CDR3 DNA reads as TGCGCCAGCAGCTATCGGACTGATGGGCCAGAGACCCAGTACTTC. It specifies CASSYRTDGPETQYF.

This clone appeared a few times. This chain connects TRBV7-9 to TRBJ1-6; D may be TRBD1 (6 bases). V lost 1 base and J 7 bases, leaving 11 bases between the germline ends. This CDR3 comprises 15 residues. CDR1 is SEHNR, CDR2 FQNEAQ, per germline (reference sequence). The CDR3 DNA reads TGTGCCAGCAGCTTAGGGCCAGGGGCGAATTCACCCCTCCACTTT. Its protein is CASSLGPGANSPLHF.